One sample yielded the 27 T cell receptor beta chains listed below, sequenced in a study of Japanese encephalitis immunity and Zika vaccine responses. From the 5' RACE reads, TCRdb called clonotypes with MiXCR, one entry per CDR3 protein. Here the sample spans 500 or so distinct CDR3 sequences, about 1.8% being singletons. CFSE-labeled PBMCs were cultured approximately six days with peptide pools, each at 0.85 to 1 ug/mL. The sort collected unfixed, live, CD56-CD19-CD16-CD3+CD4+ CFSE-low proliferating CD4 T cells. Sequenced material: antigen-activated CD4+ T cells from blood, cultured, taken during a Zika inactivated vaccine study. The receptor source for this set is an adult woman who received an inactivated Zika virus vaccine.

The sample holds many counts of this clonotype. The chain recombines TRBV13 with TRBJ1-1; D unclear. The CDR3 is 15 amino acids. Trimming removed 4 bases from V and 0 bases from J, with 12 bases in between. Germline lookup yields CDR1 PRHDT and CDR2 FYEKMQ (reference sequence). The CDR3 bases are TGTGCCAGCAGCTCTCCCGGATTGATGAACACTGAAGCTTTCTTT. This encodes CASSSPGLMNTEAFF.

This clonotype is large in the sample. J is TRBJ2-5 and V is TRBV20-1; 7 nucleotides align to TRBD1. Germline lookup yields CDR1 DFQATT and CDR2 SNEGSKA (reference sequence). The trim removed 5 bases at V and 1 base at J, leaving 7 bases unmatched. The CDR3 consists of 14 residues. The CDR3 coding sequence is TGCAGTGCTGGCGAACAGGGGCGCCAAGAGACCCAGTACTTC. Protein product: CSAGEQGRQETQYF.

This clonotype is large in the sample. This rearrangement joins TRBV28 to TRBJ2-6; 7 nucleotides align to TRBD2. This CDR3 has 17 amino acids. Unmatched junction bases numbered 11, after V lost 5 bases and J lost 4 bases. Germline lookup yields CDR1 MDHEN and CDR2 SYDVKM. For the CDR3, the DNA is TGTGCCAGCAGTGCATACCCCGGGGGAGGGGGGGCCAACGTCCTGACTTTC. It translates to CASSAYPGGGGANVLTF.

By frequency in the sample, this clonotype is medium-sized (0.01 to 0.1%). V gene TRBV29-1 combines with J gene TRBJ1-5; D may be TRBD1 (6 bases). The CDR3 is made up of 16 amino acids. V was pared by 5 bases and J by 2 bases, with 19 bases between. CDR1 and CDR2 (germline): SQVTM, ANQGSEA. Written as DNA, the CDR3 is TGCAGCGTTAAAGGGGAGGGGGGCGCGGGCAATCAGCCCCAGCATTTT. This sequence encodes CSVKGEGGAGNQPQHF.

Judged by abundance, this clonotype is hyperexpanded (1% or more). The chain links TRBV6-2 or TRBV6-3 to TRBJ1-5; no definite D call. The V and J ends lost 10 bases and 2 bases respectively, with 9 bases between them. The CDR3 is made up of 12 amino acids. Germline values: CDR1 MNHEY, CDR2 SVGEGT. The CDR3 region has the DNA TGTGCCACTGACCGGGGCAATCAGCCCCAGCATTTT. It is translated as CATDRGNQPQHF.

In this sample, this clonotype is medium-sized (0.01 to 0.1%). V gene TRBV13 combines with J gene TRBJ1-3, with 8 bases that match TRBD1. V dropped 1 base and J dropped 5; count of bases not matched to a gene: 7. From germline, CDR1 is PRHDT and CDR2 FYEKMQ (reference sequence). CDR3 length equals 16 residues. The CDR3 loop reads CASSLAAGTGRNTIYF. In nucleotides, the CDR3 is TGTGCCAGCAGCTTAGCAGCCGGGACAGGTCGAAACACCATATATTTT.

By share of the sample, this clonotype is medium-sized. The rearrangement links TRBV4-2 to TRBJ1-2; D not resolved. V was trimmed by 0 bases and J by 5 bases, leaving 10 bases between them. This CDR3 has 14 amino acids. In germline, CDR1 is LGHNA, CDR2 YNFKEQ. The DNA of the CDR3 is TGTGCCAGCAGCCAAGATGCCCAGGCGTATGGCTACACCTTC. It is translated as CASSQDAQAYGYTF.

By frequency in the sample, this clonotype is large. The V and J genes are TRBV6-2 or TRBV6-3 and TRBJ2-2; D is tentatively TRBD1 or TRBD2 (6 bases each). Germline V gene sequence: CDR1 MNHEY, CDR2 SVGEGT. V was pared by 10 bases and J by 7 bases, with 25 bases between. This CDR3 has 16 amino acids. In nucleotides, the CDR3 is TGTGCCACGCTCCCATGGGGGGCCGTGATGGGCGGGGAGCTGTTTTTT. It translates to CATLPWGAVMGGELFF.

By its share, this clonotype is large. CDR3 sequence (DNA): TGCGCCAGCAGCTTGATCCAGGGGAACACCGGGGAGCTGTTTTTT. Amino acids: CASSLIQGNTGELFF. The chain uses TRBV5-1 and TRBJ2-2, with D tentatively TRBD1 (5 bases). Germline CDR1 SGHRS, CDR2 YFSETQ. The germline V and J ends were trimmed by 1 base and 1 base, with 8 bases remaining between them. This CDR3 is 15 amino acids long.

This clonotype rates as large. The genes are TRBV7-2 and TRBJ1-1; no definite D call. The germline V gene has CDR1 SGHTA and CDR2 FQGNSA. Trimming left V 5 bases short and J 1 base short, with 11 bases between. CDR3 length equals 14 residues. The CDR3 DNA follows: TGTGCCAGCAGCCCCCAGGCGGGGAACACTGAAGCTTTCTTT. The encoded protein is CASSPQAGNTEAFF.

By proportion, this clonotype is large (0.1 to 1%). J is TRBJ1-2 and V is TRBV5-5; 8 bases fit TRBD1. V lost 2 bases and J lost 0; bases outside the gene matches: 0. Per the germline V gene, CDR1 is SGHKS and CDR2 is YYEKEE (reference sequence). This CDR3 is 14 amino acids long. The CDR3 sequence: CASSLQGANYGYTF. In DNA form, the CDR3 reads TGTGCCAGCAGCTTACAGGGGGCTAACTATGGCTACACCTTC.

This clonotype is categorized as large. The V gene is TRBV20-1, the J gene TRBJ1-2, with 7 bases lining up with TRBD1. CDR1 is DFQATT and CDR2 is SNEGSKA in the germline V gene (reference sequence). This CDR3 contains 14 residues. Trimming removed 6 bases from V and 8 bases from J; junction bases left unmatched: 15. The CDR3 loop reads CSASAGGGLRGYTF. The DNA of the CDR3 is TGCAGTGCCTCAGCGGGAGGGGGCCTGAGGGGCTACACCTTC.

By sample fraction, this clonotype is large. The V call is TRBV29-1, the J call TRBJ2-7; perhaps TRBD2 as D (5 bases). The CDR3 runs to 13 residues. Germline CDR1 and CDR2: SQVTM and ANQGSEA. The V end lost 6 bases, the J end lost 4 bases, and 16 bases lay between the germline ends. CDR3 nucleotides: TGCAGCGTAGTCCGAGGGTTTGGTTACGAGCAGTACTTC. Translated: CSVVRGFGYEQYF.

This clonotype qualifies as hyperexpanded. V usage is TRBV7-2 and J usage is TRBJ1-6, with 7 bases identical to TRBD1. The CDR3 spans 14 residues. Per the germline V gene, CDR1 is SGHTA and CDR2 is FQGNSA. The junction had 4 bases not matched to a gene; V was cut back by 3 bases and J by 8 bases. The CDR3 DNA follows: TGTGCCAGCAGCTTGGCAGGGGGGGATTCACCCCTCCACTTT. Protein: CASSLAGGDSPLHF.

The genes are TRBV4-3 and TRBJ1-1; D gene ambiguous. There are 14 residues in the CDR3. Germline loops: CDR1 LGHNA, CDR2 YSLEER. Between the trimmed V and J ends, which lost 1 base and 3 bases, there was a span of 9 bases. CDR3 sequence: CASSQVGRYTEAFF. CDR3 nucleotides: TGCGCCAGCAGCCAAGTTGGGCGGTACACTGAAGCTTTCTTT.

Comments on this clonotype: This clone may be a read error of a much larger clone one base away. The V gene is TRBV6-1, the J gene TRBJ2-7; D gene unclear. Trimming cost V 6 bases and J 3 bases, with 18 bases left between them. CDR3 length: 15 amino acids. Per the germline V gene, CDR1 is MNHNS and CDR2 is SASEGT. In DNA form, the CDR3 reads TGTGCCAGCAGCCGAGAAAGGGAAAAAAACTACGAGCAGTACTTC. Protein product: CASSREREKNYEQYF.

By sample share, this clonotype is large (0.1 to 1%). The rearrangement joins TRBV12-3 or TRBV12-4 to TRBJ2-7, with D perhaps matching TRBD1 (5 bases). V lost 5 bases to trimming and J lost 2 bases, with 16 bases between them. The length of the CDR3 is 15 residues. For the CDR3, the DNA is TGTGCCAGCAGTCCCCAGGGCAGGGCCACCTACGAGCAGTACTTC. This codes for CASSPQGRATYEQYF.

Relative to its sample, this clonotype is medium-sized. This chain links TRBV4-3 with TRBJ1-1; D is undetermined. CDR1 and CDR2 (germline): LGHNA, YSLEER. Trimming removed 1 base at V and 7 bases at J, with 7 bases between. This CDR3 region has 12 residues. CDR3 sequence reads: CASSQVGREAFF. Here the CDR3 DNA reads TGCGCCAGCAGCCAAGTAGGGCGTGAAGCTTTCTTT.

By proportion, this clonotype is large. This rearrangement joins TRBV6-2 or TRBV6-3 to TRBJ1-1; 7 bases map to TRBD1. The CDR3 covers 13 residues. Unmatched junction bases numbered 9, after V lost 9 bases and J lost 5 bases. Germline V gene sequence: CDR1 MNHEY, CDR2 SVGEGT. The CDR3 reads CASWGDRRTEAFF. CDR3 sequence (DNA): TGTGCCAGTTGGGGGGACAGACGGACTGAAGCTTTCTTT.

By share of the sample, this clonotype is medium-sized. V is TRBV5-1 and J is TRBJ1-1, with TRBD1 identical over 7 bases. Germline values: CDR1 SGHRS, CDR2 YFSETQ. The CDR3 is 14 amino acids. Trimming took 2 bases from V and 5 from J; bases not matched to a gene: 6. This CDR3 is CASSFQGEGTEAFF. Written as DNA, the CDR3 is TGCGCCAGCAGCTTCCAGGGGGAAGGGACTGAAGCTTTCTTT.

By frequency in the sample, this clonotype is large. The chain employs TRBV20-1 and TRBJ2-7; 10 bases are shared with TRBD2. CDR1 DFQATT and CDR2 SNEGSKA come from the germline V gene (reference sequence). The trim removed 7 bases at V and 3 bases at J, leaving 9 bases unmatched. This CDR3 comprises 14 residues. CDR3 region: CSVPIAGGDYEQYF. CDR3 DNA: TGCAGTGTCCCAATAGCGGGGGGAGACTACGAGCAGTACTTC.

In this sample, this clonotype is large (0.1 to 1%). The chain uses TRBV11-2 and TRBJ2-1, with D possibly matching TRBD2 (6 bases). V dropped 5 bases and J dropped 0 bases, with 8 bases sitting between them. The CDR3 loop spans 14 amino acids. The V gene's germline CDR1 is SGHAT and CDR2 FQNNGV. Here the CDR3 DNA reads TGTGCCAGCAGCCGGGGAGGCTCCTACAATGAGCAGTTCTTC. Translated, it gives CASSRGGSYNEQFF. The variable domain in full, with the rest retrieved from reference TRBV11-2 and TRBJ2-1, is EAGVAQSPRYKIIEKRQSVAFWCNPISGHATLYWYQQILGQGPKLLIQFQNNGVVDDSQLPKDRFSAERLKGVDSTLKIQPAKLEDSAVYLCASSRGGSYNEQFFGPGTRLTVL.

This clonotype ranks as medium-sized. The rearrangement joins TRBV19 to TRBJ1-5; D is undetermined. Deletions cut 7 bases from V and 2 bases from J, with 15 bases between. The CDR3 is made up of 15 amino acids. The V gene's germline CDR1 is LNHDA and CDR2 SQIVND (reference sequence). The DNA for the CDR3 is TGTGCCAGTACCGCGACCGTACCCGGCAATCAGCCCCAGCATTTT. It is translated as CASTATVPGNQPQHF.

In its sample, this clonotype ranks as medium-sized (0.01 to 0.1%). One base away lies a much larger clone, so this may be a sequencing read error. The V call is TRBV6-5, the J call TRBJ1-2; D is perhaps TRBD1 (6 bases). The CDR3 is 13 residues long. Trimming removed 11 bases at V and 6 bases at J, with 19 bases between. Germline values: CDR1 MNHEY, CDR2 SVGAGI. The CDR3 DNA follows: TGTGCCGCCCAGGGGCCAGCAGCTGATGGCTACACCTTC. Translating gives CAAQGPAADGYTF.

This clonotype is deemed large. The chain carries TRBV19 and TRBJ2-7; tentative D call: TRBD1 (5 bases). Germline-derived CDR1 and CDR2 are LNHDA and SQIVND (reference sequence). V lost 1 base and J lost 0, with 10 bases in between. The CDR3 sequence is 15 residues long. CDR3 amino acids: CASSIVGQGSYEQYF. Written as DNA, the CDR3 is TGTGCCAGTAGTATAGTTGGACAAGGCTCCTACGAGCAGTACTTC.

This clonotype is classed as medium-sized. The chain combines TRBV30 with TRBJ1-2; perhaps TRBD1 as D (5 bases). V was cut by 4 bases and J by 2 bases, with 14 bases left in between. Germline loops: CDR1 GTSNPN, CDR2 SVGIG (reference sequence). The CDR3 sequence is 14 residues long. The CDR3 loop is CAWIVQASNYGYTF. CDR3 bases: TGTGCCTGGATAGTACAGGCCTCAAACTATGGCTACACCTTC.

This clonotype is large by share. The genes are TRBV5-6 and TRBJ2-7; weak D call: TRBD1 (5 bases). The V and J ends lost 4 bases and 3 bases respectively, with 11 bases between them. Per germline, CDR1 SGHDT and CDR2 YYEEEE. CDR3 size: 13 residues. CDR3 protein: CASSQGWDYEQYF. The CDR3 nucleotides are TGTGCCAGCAGCCAGGGTTGGGACTACGAGCAGTACTTC.